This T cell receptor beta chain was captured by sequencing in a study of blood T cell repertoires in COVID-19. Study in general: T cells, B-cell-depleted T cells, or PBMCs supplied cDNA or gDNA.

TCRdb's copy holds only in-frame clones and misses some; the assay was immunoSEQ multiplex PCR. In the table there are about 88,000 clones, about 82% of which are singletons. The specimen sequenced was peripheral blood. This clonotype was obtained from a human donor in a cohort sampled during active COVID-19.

CDR3 residues: CASSGRHKTSGSSYNEQFF. The CDR3 DNA is TGCGCCAGCAGTGGACGACACAAGACTAGCGGGAGCTCCTACAATGAGCAGTTCTTC. The chain employs TRBV10-1 and TRBJ2-1; 12 bases are shared with TRBD2. This CDR3 is 19 amino acids long. V gave up 4 bases and J gave up 0 bases; unmatched junction bases: 10. From germline, CDR1 is WNHNN and CDR2 SYGVQD (reference sequence).